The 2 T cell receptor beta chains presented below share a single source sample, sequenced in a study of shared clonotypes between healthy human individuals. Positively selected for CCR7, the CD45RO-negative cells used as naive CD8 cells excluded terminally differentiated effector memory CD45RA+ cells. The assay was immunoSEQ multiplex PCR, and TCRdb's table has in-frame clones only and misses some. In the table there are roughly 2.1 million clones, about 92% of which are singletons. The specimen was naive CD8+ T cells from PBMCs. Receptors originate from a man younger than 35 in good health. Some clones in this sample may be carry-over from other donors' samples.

For the CDR3, the DNA is TGTGCCAGCAGCGAGGGGACCTACACCGGGGAGCTGTTTTTT. Translating it yields CASSEGTYTGELFF. The rearrangement joins TRBV9 to TRBJ2-2; perhaps D is TRBD1 or TRBD2 (5 bases each). Trimming took 3 bases from V and 3 from J, leaving 9 bases between them. The CDR3 has 14 residues. Germline CDR1 is SGDLS and CDR2 is YYNGEE.

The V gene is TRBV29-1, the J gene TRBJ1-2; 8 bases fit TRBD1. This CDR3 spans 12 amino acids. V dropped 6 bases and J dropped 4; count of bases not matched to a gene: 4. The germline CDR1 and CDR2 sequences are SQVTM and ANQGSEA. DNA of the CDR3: TGCAGCGTCTACGACAGGGGCTATGGCTACACCTTC. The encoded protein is CSVYDRGYGYTF.